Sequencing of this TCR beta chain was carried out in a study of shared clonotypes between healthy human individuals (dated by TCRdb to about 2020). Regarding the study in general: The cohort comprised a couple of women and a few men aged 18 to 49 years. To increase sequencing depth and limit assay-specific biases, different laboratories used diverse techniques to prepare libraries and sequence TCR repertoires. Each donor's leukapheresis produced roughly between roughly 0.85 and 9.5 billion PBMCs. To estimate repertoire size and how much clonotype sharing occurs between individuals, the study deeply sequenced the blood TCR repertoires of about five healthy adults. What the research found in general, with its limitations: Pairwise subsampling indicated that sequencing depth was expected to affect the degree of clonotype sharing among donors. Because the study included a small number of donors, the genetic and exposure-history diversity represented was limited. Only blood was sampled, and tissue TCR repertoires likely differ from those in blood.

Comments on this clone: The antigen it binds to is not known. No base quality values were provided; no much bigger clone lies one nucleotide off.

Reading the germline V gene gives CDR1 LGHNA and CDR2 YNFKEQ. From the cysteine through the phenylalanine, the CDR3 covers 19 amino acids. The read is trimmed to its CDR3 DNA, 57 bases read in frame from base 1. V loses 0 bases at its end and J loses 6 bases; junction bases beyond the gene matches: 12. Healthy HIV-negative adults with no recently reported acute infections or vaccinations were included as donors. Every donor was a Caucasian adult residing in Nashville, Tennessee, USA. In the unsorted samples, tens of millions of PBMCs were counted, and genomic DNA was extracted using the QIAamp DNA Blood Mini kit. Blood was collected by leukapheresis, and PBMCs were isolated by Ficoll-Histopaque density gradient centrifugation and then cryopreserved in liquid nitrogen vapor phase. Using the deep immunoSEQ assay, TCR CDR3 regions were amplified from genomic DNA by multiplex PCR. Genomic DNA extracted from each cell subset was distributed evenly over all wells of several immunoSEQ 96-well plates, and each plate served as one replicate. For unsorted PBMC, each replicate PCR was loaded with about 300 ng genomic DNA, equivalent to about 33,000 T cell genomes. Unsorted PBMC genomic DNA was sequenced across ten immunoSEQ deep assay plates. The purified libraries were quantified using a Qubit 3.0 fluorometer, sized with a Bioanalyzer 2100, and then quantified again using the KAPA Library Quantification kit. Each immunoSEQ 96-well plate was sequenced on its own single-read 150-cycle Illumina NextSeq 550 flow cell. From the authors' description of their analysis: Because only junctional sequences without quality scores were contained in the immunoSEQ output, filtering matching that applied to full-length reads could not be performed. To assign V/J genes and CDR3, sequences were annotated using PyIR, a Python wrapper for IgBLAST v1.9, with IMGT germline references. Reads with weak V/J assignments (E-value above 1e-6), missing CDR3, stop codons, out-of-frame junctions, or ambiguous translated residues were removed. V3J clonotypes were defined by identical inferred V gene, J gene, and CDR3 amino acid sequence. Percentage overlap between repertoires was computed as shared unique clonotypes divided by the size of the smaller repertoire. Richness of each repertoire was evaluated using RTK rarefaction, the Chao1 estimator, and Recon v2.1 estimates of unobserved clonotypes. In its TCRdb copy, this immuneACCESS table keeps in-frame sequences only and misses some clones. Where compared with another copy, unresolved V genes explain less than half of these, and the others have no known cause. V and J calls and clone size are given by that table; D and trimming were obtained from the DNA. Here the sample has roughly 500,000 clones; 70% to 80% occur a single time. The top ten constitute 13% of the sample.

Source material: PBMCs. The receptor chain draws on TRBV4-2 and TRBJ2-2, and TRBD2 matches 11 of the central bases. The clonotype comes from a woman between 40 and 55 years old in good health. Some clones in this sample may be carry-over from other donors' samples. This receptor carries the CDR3 CASSQETSGSVQFPGELFF. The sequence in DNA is TGTGCCAGCAGCCAAGAAACTAGCGGGAGTGTTCAGTTTCCCGGGGAGCTGTTTTTT.